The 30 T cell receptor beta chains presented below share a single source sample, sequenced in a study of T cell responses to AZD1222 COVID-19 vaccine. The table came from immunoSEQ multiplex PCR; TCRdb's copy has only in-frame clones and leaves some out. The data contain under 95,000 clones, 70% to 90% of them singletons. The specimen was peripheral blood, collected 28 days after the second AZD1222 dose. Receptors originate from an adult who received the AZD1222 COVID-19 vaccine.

DNA of the CDR3: TGTGCCATCAGTGAAATACAGGGACCCCACGAGCAGTACTTC. This sequence encodes CAISEIQGPHEQYF. The rearrangement joins TRBV10-3 to TRBJ2-7; possible D gene TRBD1, 6 bases. Trimming cost V 3 bases and J 5 bases, with 14 bases left between them. The CDR3 is made up of 14 amino acids. Germline CDR1 and CDR2: ENHRY and SYGVKD.

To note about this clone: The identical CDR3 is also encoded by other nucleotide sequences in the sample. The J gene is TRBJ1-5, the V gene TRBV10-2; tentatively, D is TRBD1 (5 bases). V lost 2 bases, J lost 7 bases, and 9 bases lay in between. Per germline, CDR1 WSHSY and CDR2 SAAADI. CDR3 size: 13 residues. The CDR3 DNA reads TGCGCCAGCAGTGAGGGGGCCCGCCAGCCCCAGCATTTT. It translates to CASSEGARQPQHF.

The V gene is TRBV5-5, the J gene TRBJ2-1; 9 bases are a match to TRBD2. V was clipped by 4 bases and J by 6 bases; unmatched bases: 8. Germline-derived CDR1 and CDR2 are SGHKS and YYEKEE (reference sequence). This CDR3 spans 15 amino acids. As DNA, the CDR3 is TGTGCCAGCAGCCGTGCTAGCGGGGACCGCAATGAGCAGTTCTTC. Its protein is CASSRASGDRNEQFF. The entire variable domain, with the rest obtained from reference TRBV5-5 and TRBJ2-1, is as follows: DAGVTQSPTHLIKTRGQQVTLRCSPISGHKSVSWYQQVLGQGPQFIFQYYEKEERGRGNFPDRFSARQFPNYSSELNVNALLLGDSALYLCASSRASGDRNEQFFGPGTRLTVL.

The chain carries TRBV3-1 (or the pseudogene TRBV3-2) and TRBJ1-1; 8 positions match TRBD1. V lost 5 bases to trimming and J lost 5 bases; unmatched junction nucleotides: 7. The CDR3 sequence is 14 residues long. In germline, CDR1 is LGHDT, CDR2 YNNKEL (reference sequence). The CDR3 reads CASSLQGVGTEAFF. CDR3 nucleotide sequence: TGTGCCAGCAGCTTACAGGGGGTCGGGACTGAAGCTTTCTTT.

The CDR3 DNA sequence: TGTGCCAGCAGTACGGGTAGCGGGGATTCAGATACGCAGTATTTT. This codes for CASSTGSGDSDTQYF. This rearrangement joins TRBV9 to TRBJ2-3, with 8 bases aligning to TRBD2. This CDR3 has 15 amino acids. Germline-derived CDR1 and CDR2 are SGDLS and YYNGEE. J was trimmed by 4 bases and V by 5 bases; bases with no gene match: 9.

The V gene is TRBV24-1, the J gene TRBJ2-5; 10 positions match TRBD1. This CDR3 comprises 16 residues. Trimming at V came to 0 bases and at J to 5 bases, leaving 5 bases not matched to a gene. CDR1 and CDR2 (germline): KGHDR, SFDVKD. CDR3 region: CATSDLTGTGAETQYF. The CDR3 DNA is TGTGCCACCAGTGATTTGACTGGGACAGGGGCCGAGACCCAGTACTTC.

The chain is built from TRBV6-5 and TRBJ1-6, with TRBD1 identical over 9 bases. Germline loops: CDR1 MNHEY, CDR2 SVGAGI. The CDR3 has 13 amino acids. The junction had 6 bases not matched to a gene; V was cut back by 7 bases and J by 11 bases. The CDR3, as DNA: TGTGCCAGCACTACAGGGGGCGTTACACCCCTCCACTTT. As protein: CASTTGGVTPLHF.

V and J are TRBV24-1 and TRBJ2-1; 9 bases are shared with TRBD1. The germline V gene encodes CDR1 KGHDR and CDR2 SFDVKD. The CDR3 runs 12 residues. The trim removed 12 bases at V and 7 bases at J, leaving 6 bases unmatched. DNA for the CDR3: TGTGCCGTCGGGACAGGGAGGAATGAGCAGTTCTTC. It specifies CAVGTGRNEQFF.

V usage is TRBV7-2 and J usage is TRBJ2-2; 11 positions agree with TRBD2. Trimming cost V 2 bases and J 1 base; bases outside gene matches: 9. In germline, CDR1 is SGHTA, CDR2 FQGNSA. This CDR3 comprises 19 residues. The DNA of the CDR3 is TGTGCCAGCAGCTTAAGGACTAGCGGGCTCCTGGGGAACACCGGGGAGCTGTTTTTT. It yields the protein CASSLRTSGLLGNTGELFF.

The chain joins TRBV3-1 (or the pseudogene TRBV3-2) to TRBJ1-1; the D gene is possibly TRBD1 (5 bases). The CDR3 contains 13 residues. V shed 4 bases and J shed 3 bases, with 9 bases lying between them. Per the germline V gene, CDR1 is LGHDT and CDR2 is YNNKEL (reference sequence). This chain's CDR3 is CASSPGTDTEAFF. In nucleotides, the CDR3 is TGTGCCAGCAGCCCTGGGACGGACACTGAAGCTTTCTTT.

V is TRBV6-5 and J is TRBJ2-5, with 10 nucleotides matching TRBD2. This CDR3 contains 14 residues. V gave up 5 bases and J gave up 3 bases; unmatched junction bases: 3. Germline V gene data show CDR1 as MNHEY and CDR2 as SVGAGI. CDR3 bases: TGTGCCAGCAGTACTAGCGGGGAAAAAGAGACCCAGTACTTC. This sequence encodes CASSTSGEKETQYF.

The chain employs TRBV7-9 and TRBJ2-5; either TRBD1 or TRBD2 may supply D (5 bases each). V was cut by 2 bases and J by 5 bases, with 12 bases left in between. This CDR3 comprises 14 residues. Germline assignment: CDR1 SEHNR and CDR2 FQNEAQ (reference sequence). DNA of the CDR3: TGTGCCAGCAGCTTATCAGGGAGAGGGGAGACCCAGTACTTC. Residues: CASSLSGRGETQYF.

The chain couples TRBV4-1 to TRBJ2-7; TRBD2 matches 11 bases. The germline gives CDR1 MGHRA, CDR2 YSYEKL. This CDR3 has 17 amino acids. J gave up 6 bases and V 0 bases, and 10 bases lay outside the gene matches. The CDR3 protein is CASSQESWLAGGIEQYF. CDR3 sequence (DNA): TGCGCCAGCAGCCAAGAGTCGTGGCTAGCGGGGGGAATCGAGCAGTACTTC.

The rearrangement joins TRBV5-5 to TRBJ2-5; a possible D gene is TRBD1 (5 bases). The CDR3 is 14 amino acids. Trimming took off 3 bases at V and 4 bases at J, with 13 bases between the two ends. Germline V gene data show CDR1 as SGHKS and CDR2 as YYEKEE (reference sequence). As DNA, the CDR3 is TGTGCCAGCAGCTGGGCCGGACAAGCAGAGACCCAGTACTTC. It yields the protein CASSWAGQAETQYF. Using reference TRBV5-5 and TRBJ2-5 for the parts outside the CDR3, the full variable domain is DAGVTQSPTHLIKTRGQQVTLRCSPISGHKSVSWYQQVLGQGPQFIFQYYEKEERGRGNFPDRFSARQFPNYSSELNVNALLLGDSALYLCASSWAGQAETQYFGPGTRLLVL.

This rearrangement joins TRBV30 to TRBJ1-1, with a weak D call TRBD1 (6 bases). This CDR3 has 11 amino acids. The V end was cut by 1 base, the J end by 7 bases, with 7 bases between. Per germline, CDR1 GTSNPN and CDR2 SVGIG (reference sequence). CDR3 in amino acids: CAWSARGEAFF. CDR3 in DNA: TGTGCCTGGAGTGCCAGGGGTGAAGCTTTCTTT.

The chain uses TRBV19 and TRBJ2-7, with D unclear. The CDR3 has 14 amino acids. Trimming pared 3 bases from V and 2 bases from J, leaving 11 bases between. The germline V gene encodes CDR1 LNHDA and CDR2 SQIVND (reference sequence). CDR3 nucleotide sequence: TGTGCCAGTAGTATTGGGGTCCGGGCCTACGAGCAGTACTTC. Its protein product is CASSIGVRAYEQYF.

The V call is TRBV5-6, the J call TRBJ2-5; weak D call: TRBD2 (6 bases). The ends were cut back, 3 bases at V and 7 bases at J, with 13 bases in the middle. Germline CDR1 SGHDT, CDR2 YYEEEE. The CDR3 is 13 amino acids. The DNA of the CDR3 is TGTGCCAGCAGCTACGGACCCGGGGGGACCCAGTACTTC. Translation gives CASSYGPGGTQYF. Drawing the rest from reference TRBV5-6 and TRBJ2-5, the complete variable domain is DAGVTQSPTHLIKTRGQQVTLRCSPKSGHDTVSWYQQALGQGPQFIFQYYEEEERQRGNFPDRFSGHQFPNYSSELNVNALLLGDSALYLCASSYGPGGTQYFGPGTRLLVL.

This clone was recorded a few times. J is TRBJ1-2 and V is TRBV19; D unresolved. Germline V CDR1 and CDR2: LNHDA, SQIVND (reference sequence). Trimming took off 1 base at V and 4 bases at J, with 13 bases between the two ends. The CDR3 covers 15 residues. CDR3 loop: CASSIAVGEAYGYTF. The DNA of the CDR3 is TGTGCCAGTAGTATAGCGGTCGGGGAAGCCTATGGCTACACCTTC.

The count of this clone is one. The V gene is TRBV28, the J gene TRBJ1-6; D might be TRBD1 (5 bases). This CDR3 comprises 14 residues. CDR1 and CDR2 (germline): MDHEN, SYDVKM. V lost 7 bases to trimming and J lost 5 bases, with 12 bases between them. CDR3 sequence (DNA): TGTGCCAGCACCGCGGTCAGGGATAATTCACCCCTCCACTTT. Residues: CASTAVRDNSPLHF.

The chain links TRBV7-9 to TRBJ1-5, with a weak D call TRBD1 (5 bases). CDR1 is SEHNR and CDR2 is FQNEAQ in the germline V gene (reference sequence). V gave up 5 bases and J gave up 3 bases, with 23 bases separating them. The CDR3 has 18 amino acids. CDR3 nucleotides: TGTGCCAGCAGCCTTGGGGGGGAACCTGGACCGGTCAATCAGCCCCAGCATTTT. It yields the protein CASSLGGEPGPVNQPQHF. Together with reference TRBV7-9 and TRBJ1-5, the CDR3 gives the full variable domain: DTGVSQNPRHKITKRGQNVTFRCDPISEHNRLYWYRQTLGQGPEFLTYFQNEAQLEKSRLLSDRFSAERPKGSFSTLEIQRTEQGDSAMYLCASSLGGEPGPVNQPQHFGDGTRLSIL.

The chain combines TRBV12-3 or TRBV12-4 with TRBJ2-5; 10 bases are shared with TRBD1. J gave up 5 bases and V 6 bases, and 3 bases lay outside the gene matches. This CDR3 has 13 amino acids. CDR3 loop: CASSLGQGETQYF. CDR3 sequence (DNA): TGTGCCAGCAGCCTGGGACAGGGGGAGACCCAGTACTTC.

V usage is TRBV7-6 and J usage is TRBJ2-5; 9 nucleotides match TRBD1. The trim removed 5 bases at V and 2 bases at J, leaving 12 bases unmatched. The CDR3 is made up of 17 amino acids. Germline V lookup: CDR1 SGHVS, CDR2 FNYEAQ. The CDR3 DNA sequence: TGTGCCAGCAGCCGAACCGGGACAGGGCAGCTTCAAGAGACCCAGTACTTC. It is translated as CASSRTGTGQLQETQYF.

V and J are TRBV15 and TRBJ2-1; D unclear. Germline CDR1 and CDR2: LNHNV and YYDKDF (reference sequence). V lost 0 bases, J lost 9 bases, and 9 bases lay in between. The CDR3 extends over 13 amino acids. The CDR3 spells CATSRELFFEQFF. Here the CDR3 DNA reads TGTGCCACCAGCAGAGAACTATTTTTTGAGCAGTTCTTC. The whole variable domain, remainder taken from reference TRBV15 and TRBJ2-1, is DAMVIQNPRYQVTQFGKPVTLSCSQTLNHNVMYWYQQKSSQAPKLLFHYYDKDFNNEADTPDNFQSRRPNTSFCFLDIRSPGLGDTAMYLCATSRELFFEQFFGPGTRLTVL.

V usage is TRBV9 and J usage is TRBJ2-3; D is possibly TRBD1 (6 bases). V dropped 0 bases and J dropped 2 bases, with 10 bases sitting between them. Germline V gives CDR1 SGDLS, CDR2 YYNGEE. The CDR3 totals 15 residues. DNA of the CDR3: TGTGCCAGCAGCGTAGGGACAGTTATCACAGATACGCAGTATTTT. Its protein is CASSVGTVITDTQYF.

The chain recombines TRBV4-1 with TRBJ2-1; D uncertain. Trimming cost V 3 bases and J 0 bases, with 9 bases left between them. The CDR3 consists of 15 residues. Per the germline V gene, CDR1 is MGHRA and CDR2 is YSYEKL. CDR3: CASSQTSVSYNEQFF. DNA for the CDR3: TGCGCCAGCAGCCAGACCAGTGTCTCCTACAATGAGCAGTTCTTC.

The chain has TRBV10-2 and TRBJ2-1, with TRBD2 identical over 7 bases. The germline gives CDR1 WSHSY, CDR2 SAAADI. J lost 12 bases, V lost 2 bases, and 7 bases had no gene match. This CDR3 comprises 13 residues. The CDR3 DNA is TGCGCCAGCAGTGAGGGACTAGTTCGGGGGCAGTTCTTC. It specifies CASSEGLVRGQFF.

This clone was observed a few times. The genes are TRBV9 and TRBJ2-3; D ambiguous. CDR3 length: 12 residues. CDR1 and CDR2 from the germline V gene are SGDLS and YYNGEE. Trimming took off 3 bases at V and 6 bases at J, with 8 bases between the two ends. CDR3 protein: CASSDGSDTQYF. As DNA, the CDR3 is TGTGCCAGCAGCGACGGGTCGGATACGCAGTATTTT.

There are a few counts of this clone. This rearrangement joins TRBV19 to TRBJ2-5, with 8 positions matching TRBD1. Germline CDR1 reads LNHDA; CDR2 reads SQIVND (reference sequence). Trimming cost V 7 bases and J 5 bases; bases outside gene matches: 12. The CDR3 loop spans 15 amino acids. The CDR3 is CASTPGQGTGETQYF. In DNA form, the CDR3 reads TGTGCCAGTACCCCTGGACAGGGCACCGGGGAGACCCAGTACTTC.

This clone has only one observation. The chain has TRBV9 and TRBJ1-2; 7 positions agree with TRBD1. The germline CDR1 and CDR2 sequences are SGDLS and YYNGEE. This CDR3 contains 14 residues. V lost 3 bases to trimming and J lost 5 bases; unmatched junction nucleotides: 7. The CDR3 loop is CASSDRTGGYGYTF. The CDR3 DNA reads TGTGCCAGCAGCGACCGGACAGGAGGATATGGCTACACCTTC.

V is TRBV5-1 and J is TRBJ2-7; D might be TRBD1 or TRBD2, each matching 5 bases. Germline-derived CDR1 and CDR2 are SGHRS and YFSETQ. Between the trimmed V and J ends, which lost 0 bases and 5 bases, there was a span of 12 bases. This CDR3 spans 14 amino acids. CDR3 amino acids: CASSLVGVVNEQYF. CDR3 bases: TGCGCCAGCAGCTTGGTGGGGGTTGTCAACGAGCAGTACTTC.